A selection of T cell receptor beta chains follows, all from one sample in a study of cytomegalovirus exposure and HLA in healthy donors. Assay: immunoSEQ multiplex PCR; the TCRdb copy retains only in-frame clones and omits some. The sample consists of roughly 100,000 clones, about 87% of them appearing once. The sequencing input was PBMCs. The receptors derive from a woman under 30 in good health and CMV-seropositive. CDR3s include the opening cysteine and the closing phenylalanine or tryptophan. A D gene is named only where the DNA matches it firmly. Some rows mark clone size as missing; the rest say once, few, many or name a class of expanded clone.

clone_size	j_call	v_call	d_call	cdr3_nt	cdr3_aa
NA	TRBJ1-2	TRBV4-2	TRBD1	TGTGCCAGCAGCCAGCCGGGACAGAGAAAGGGCTACACCTTC	CASSQPGQRKGYTF
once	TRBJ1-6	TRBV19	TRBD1	TGTGCCAGTGGGGACAGGGGAGGTTCACCCCTCCACTTT	CASGDRGGSPLHF
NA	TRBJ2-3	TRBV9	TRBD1	TGTGCCGGTTCCAAGGGACAGAACACAGATACGCAGTATTTT	CAGSKGQNTDTQYF
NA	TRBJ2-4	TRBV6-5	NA	TGTGCCAGCAGTTCAGGGGGGCGTAAAAACATTCAGTACTTC	CASSSGGRKNIQYF
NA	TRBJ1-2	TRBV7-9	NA	TGTGCCAGCAGCTTAGGTCCGTCCGCCCCACCGGGTGGCTACACCTTC	CASSLGPSAPPGGYTF
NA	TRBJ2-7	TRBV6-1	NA	TGTGCCAGCAATAGCTACCTCTACGAGCAGTACTTC	CASNSYLYEQYF
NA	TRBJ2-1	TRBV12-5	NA	TGTGCTAGTGGTTTGGATCTTCGGTCCCGAGGGCACAATGAGCAGTTCTTC	CASGLDLRSRGHNEQFF
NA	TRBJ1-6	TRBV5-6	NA	TGTGCCAGCAGCTTGTTCGGGTCGGGGGGTAATAATTCACCCCTCCACTTT	CASSLFGSGGNNSPLHF
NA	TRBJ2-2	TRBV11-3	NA	TGTGCCAGCAGCTCCACCTACTCGGGGGAGCTGTTTTTT	CASSSTYSGELFF
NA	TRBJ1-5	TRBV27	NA	TGTGCCAGCAGTTTATATGGTCGTACAGATAATCAGCCCCAGCATTTT	CASSLYGRTDNQPQHF
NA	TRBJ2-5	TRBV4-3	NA	TGCGCCAGCAGCCCCGCCGGGACACCGGAGGAGACCCAGTACTTC	CASSPAGTPEETQYF
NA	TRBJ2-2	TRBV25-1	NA	TGTGCCAGCAGCCAGGGTCGGCCCGGGGAGCTGTTTTTT	CASSQGRPGELFF
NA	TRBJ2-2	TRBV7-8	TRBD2	TGTGCCAGCACCTGGGGGGGGGCGAACACCGGGGAGCTGTTTTTT	CASTWGGANTGELFF
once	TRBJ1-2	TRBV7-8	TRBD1	TGTGCCAGCAGCTTTCGGGGCCACAGGGGGCGCGACTATGGCTACACCTTC	CASSFRGHRGRDYGYTF
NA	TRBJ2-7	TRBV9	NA	TGTGCCAGCAGCGTCGGAGGGGCAGTGTGGGACGAGCAGTACTTC	CASSVGGAVWDEQYF
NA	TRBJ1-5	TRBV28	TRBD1	TGTGCCAGCAAACGGGACAGTTATCAGCCCCAGCATTTT	CASKRDSYQPQHF
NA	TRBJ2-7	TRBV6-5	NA	TGTGCCAGCACCCTGCAGGGAGGCTACGAGCAGTACTTC	CASTLQGGYEQYF
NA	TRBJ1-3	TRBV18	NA	TGTGCCAGCTCACCGCCCTCTCAGGGAAACACCATATATTTT	CASSPPSQGNTIYF
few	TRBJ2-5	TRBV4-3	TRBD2	TGCGCCAGCAGTCTTGGGACTAGCGGACAAGAGACCCAGTACTTC	CASSLGTSGQETQYF
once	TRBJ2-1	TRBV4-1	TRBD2	TGCGCCAGCAGCCAAGTCGGGGGGGCGGACAATGAGCAGTTCTTC	CASSQVGGADNEQFF
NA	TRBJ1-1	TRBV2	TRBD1	TGTGCCACCCTACAGGGGAGGAACACTGAAGCTTTCTTT	CATLQGRNTEAFF
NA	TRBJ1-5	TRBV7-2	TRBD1	TGTGCCAGCAGCTTAGCCAGACAGGGGGCCTTGTTCCATAGCAATCAGCCCCAGCATTTT	CASSLARQGALFHSNQPQHF
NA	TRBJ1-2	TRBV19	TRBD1	TGTGCCAGTAAAGACAGGGGGCGAGGGGGCTACACCTTC	CASKDRGRGGYTF
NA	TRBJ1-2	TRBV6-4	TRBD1	TGTGCCAGTCCCGGGACAGGTCCCACCGTGTACTATGGCTACACCTTC	CASPGTGPTVYYGYTF
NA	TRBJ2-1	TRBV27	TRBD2	TGTGCCAGCGCCTGGGGGGGGAGCTCCTACAATGAGCAGTTCTTC	CASAWGGSSYNEQFF
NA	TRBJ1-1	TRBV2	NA	TGTGCCAGCAGTGAGTGGACAGCCACTGAAGCTTTCTTT	CASSEWTATEAFF
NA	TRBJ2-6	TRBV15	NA	TGTGCCACCAGCAGAGTCGAACAGGGAGGGTTAAATTTCTCTGGGGCCAACGTCCTGACTTTC	CATSRVEQGGLNFSGANVLTF
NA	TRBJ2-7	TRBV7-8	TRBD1	TGTGCCAGCAGCCAGGACAGGGGTTATGCCGAGCAGTACTTC	CASSQDRGYAEQYF
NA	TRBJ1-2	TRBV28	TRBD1	TGTGCCAGCAGGACAGGGGGCTATGGCTACACCTTC	CASRTGGYGYTF
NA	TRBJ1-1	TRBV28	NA	TGTGCCAGCAGTTCGGGGGGCTCCCGGTCGGGAGCTTTCTTT	CASSSGGSRSGAFF
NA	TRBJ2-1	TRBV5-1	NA	TGCGCCAGCAGTACCCTTGGCGGGGAGAGAGCTTACAATGAGCAGTTCTTC	CASSTLGGERAYNEQFF
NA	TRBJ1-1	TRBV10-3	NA	TGTGCCATCAGTGACACAGCTAACACTGAAGCTTTCTTT	CAISDTANTEAFF